These 9 T cell receptor beta chains share one sample of origin, sequenced in a study of blood T cells in healthy people across ages. A second PCR of roughly 6 to 12 cycles used a sample-barcoded 5' primer and a J-beta primer mix. A single record per CDR3 protein comes from TCRdb applying MiXCR to the 5' RACE reads. The repertoire holds around 900,000 distinct CDR3 sequences, with 51% as singletons. Sequencing input: blood. All receptors come from a woman between 55 and 75 years old in good health.

V is TRBV4-1 and J is TRBJ1-2, with D maybe TRBD1 (5 bases). The V end was cut by 3 bases, the J end by 6 bases, with 17 bases between. The CDR3 spans 15 residues. In germline, CDR1 is MGHRA, CDR2 YSYEKL. CDR3 bases: TGCGCCAGCAGCCACATCCAGGGACCGATCGATGGCTACACCTTC. Amino acid sequence: CASSHIQGPIDGYTF.

The chain carries TRBV5-5 and TRBJ1-6, with D uncertain. Germline CDR1 SGHKS, CDR2 YYEKEE (reference sequence). Trimming cost V 4 bases and J 8 bases, with 13 bases left between them. The CDR3 sequence is 14 residues long. CDR3 in DNA: TGTGCCAGCAGCCCTCGACCCGGCCATTCACCCCTCCACTTT. Translation gives CASSPRPGHSPLHF. Together with reference TRBV5-5 and TRBJ1-6, the CDR3 gives the full variable domain: DAGVTQSPTHLIKTRGQQVTLRCSPISGHKSVSWYQQVLGQGPQFIFQYYEKEERGRGNFPDRFSARQFPNYSSELNVNALLLGDSALYLCASSPRPGHSPLHFGNGTRLTVT.

There are a few counts of this clonotype. The CDR3 spells CASSQSRTGTMNTEAFF. CDR3 in DNA: TGCGCCAGCAGCCAATCCCGGACAGGGACCATGAACACTGAAGCTTTCTTT. This chain uses TRBV4-1 with TRBJ1-1; 8 bases line up with TRBD1. V lost 2 bases, J lost 0 bases, and 8 bases stayed unmatched. Germline V lookup: CDR1 MGHRA, CDR2 YSYEKL. This CDR3 has 17 residues.

Written as DNA, the CDR3 is TGTGCCAGCAGACTAGCTCCGGGACTAGAAGAGACCCAGTACTTC. Amino acids: CASRLAPGLEETQYF. The chain couples TRBV7-2 to TRBJ2-7; 8 positions match TRBD2. The J call may be wrong; the DNA end is better matched by TRBJ2-5. The germline CDR1 and CDR2 sequences are SGHTA and FQGNSA. The CDR3 totals 15 residues.

This clonotype was counted only a few times. This chain joins TRBV28 and TRBJ2-3; 7 bases are a match to TRBD2. Germline values: CDR1 MDHEN, CDR2 SYDVKM. V lost 7 bases, J lost 4 bases, and 11 bases stayed unmatched. The CDR3 contains 15 residues. CDR3 bases: TGTGCCAGCACGCACCTAGCGGAGGCTTCAGATACGCAGTATTTT. Protein product: CASTHLAEASDTQYF.

The rearrangement joins TRBV7-2 to TRBJ1-1; D not resolved. The CDR3 is 15 residues long. Trimming took off 1 base at V and 1 base at J, with 10 bases between the two ends. The germline V gene has CDR1 SGHTA and CDR2 FQGNSA. Written as DNA, the CDR3 is TGTGCCAGCAGCTTAGTACCGCCAGAGAACACTGAAGCTTTCTTT. This translates into CASSLVPPENTEAFF.

The chain has TRBV4-1 and TRBJ2-1, with D hard to call. Deletions cut 1 base from V and 6 bases from J, with 10 bases between. CDR3 length equals 14 residues. The germline gives CDR1 MGHRA, CDR2 YSYEKL. CDR3 sequence reads: CASSQVGSANEQFF. For the CDR3, the DNA is TGCGCCAGCAGCCAAGTGGGGTCAGCCAATGAGCAGTTCTTC.

V and J are TRBV7-2 and TRBJ2-7; D not certain. The CDR3 runs to 17 residues. Trimming removed 1 base from V and 0 bases from J, with 16 bases in between. Germline V gives CDR1 SGHTA, CDR2 FQGNSA. CDR3 protein: CASSLVFQSRSSYEQYF. The CDR3 nucleotides are TGTGCCAGCAGCTTAGTATTTCAGAGCAGGAGCTCCTACGAGCAGTACTTC.

This clonotype was counted between two and nine times. In DNA, the CDR3 is TGTGCCAGCAGTTTATCGAACTTCCCTGGGGCCAACGTCCTGACTTTC. Translated: CASSLSNFPGANVLTF. The chain uses TRBV27 and TRBJ2-6; D unresolved. CDR1 and CDR2 (germline): MNHEY, SMNVEV (reference sequence). The CDR3 is made up of 16 amino acids. The V end lost 0 bases, the J end lost 2 bases, and 8 bases lay between the germline ends.